Each of the 26 T cell receptor beta chains below was sequenced from the same sample in a study of T cells in Graves' hyperthyroidism and ophthalmopathy. Authors of the study amplified TCR beta CDR3 regions from RNA transcripts. HTBI primers were used for first-round RT-PCR of the TCR CDR3. TCRdb reprocessed the multiplex PCR reads with MiXCR, giving one entry per CDR3 protein. The sample comprises fewer than 500,000 distinct CDR3 sequences, about 14% of which are singletons, and 15% to 20% rests with the top ten. Sequenced material: blood. These receptors were taken from a young woman with Graves' ophthalmopathy.

The chain has TRBV7-9 and TRBJ1-5, with D possibly being TRBD1 (6 bases). From germline, CDR1 is SEHNR and CDR2 FQNEAQ (reference sequence). CDR3 length: 14 amino acids. V lost 5 bases, J lost 6 bases, and 14 bases lay in between. CDR3 in amino acids: CASSESGGGQPQHF. The CDR3 bases are TGTGCCAGCAGCGAATCCGGGGGCGGTCAGCCCCAGCATTTT.

The DNA for the CDR3 is TGTGCCTGGAGTCCCCAAAACCTCAATGAGCAGTTCTTC. Translating it yields CAWSPQNLNEQFF. This chain links TRBV30 with TRBJ2-1; no clear D. Germline V gives CDR1 GTSNPN, CDR2 SVGIG (reference sequence). V was pared by 2 bases and J by 6 bases, with 11 bases between. The CDR3 is 13 amino acids.

This clonotype was seen only a few times. The genes are TRBV6-1 and TRBJ1-1; 7 bases are shared with TRBD1. The CDR3 has 17 amino acids. After removal of 0 bases from V and 3 bases from J, the junction contained 10 bases not matched to a gene. From germline, CDR1 is MNHNS and CDR2 SASEGT. In DNA form, the CDR3 reads TGTGCCAGCAGTGAAGCGTTTAGACAGGGACCGTACACTGAAGCTTTCTTT. Translation gives CASSEAFRQGPYTEAFF.

This clonotype was seen a handful of times. CDR3 DNA sequence: TGTGCCAGCAGCAGGCCCTTTTCTAATGAAAAACTGTTTTTT. Encoded protein: CASSRPFSNEKLFF. The chain uses TRBV6-1 and TRBJ1-4; D remains ambiguous. The CDR3 contains 14 residues. Germline V lookup: CDR1 MNHNS, CDR2 SASEGT. V gave up 6 bases and J gave up 3 bases, with 11 bases separating them.

This clonotype was detected ten times or more. The chain links TRBV27 to TRBJ1-6, with D unresolved. The CDR3 sequence is 13 residues long. V lost 3 bases, J lost 8 bases, and 8 bases lay in between. Germline CDR1 MNHEY, CDR2 SMNVEV (reference sequence). This CDR3 is CASSFTADSPLHF. As DNA, the CDR3 is TGTGCCAGCAGTTTTACGGCAGATTCACCCCTCCACTTT.

This clonotype was counted ten times or more. CDR3 loop: CASSARTEAFF. CDR3 sequence (DNA): TGTGCCAGCAGCGCGAGGACTGAAGCTTTCTTT. The genes are TRBV5-8 and TRBJ1-1; no reliable D call. The CDR3 loop spans 11 amino acids. The germline V gene encodes CDR1 SGHTS and CDR2 YDEGEE. V lost 4 bases and J 5 bases, leaving 6 bases between the germline ends.

This clonotype has ten or more counts. The genes are TRBV11-2 and TRBJ2-5, with 7 bases aligning to TRBD2. The CDR3 extends over 15 amino acids. Germline V lookup: CDR1 SGHAT, CDR2 FQNNGV. J gave up 3 bases and V 2 bases, and 6 bases lay outside the gene matches. CDR3 nucleotide sequence: TGTGCCAGCAGCTTACGCGGGGGAGATAAAGAGACCCAGTACTTC. The encoded protein is CASSLRGGDKETQYF.

In its sample, this clonotype was seen a few times. The V call is TRBV4-2, the J call TRBJ2-5; 9 bases are shared with TRBD2. Germline V gives CDR1 LGHNA, CDR2 YNFKEQ. The CDR3 has 15 amino acids. V lost 2 bases to trimming and J lost 3 bases; unmatched junction nucleotides: 4. CDR3 region: CASSQHSGGEETQYF. In DNA, the CDR3 is TGTGCCAGCAGCCAACATAGCGGGGGTGAAGAGACCCAGTACTTC.

This clonotype came up a few times. The chain couples TRBV19 to TRBJ1-2, with 7 bases matching TRBD1. V was clipped by 0 bases and J by 3 bases; unmatched bases: 4. Germline V gives CDR1 LNHDA, CDR2 SQIVND (reference sequence). This CDR3 is 15 amino acids long. The CDR3, as DNA: TGTGCCAGTAGTATAGAGGGGACAGCAGACTATGGCTACACCTTC. This translates into CASSIEGTADYGYTF.

In its sample, this clonotype was seen many times. The chain combines TRBV7-2 with TRBJ2-5, with D possibly TRBD1 on 5 matching bases. The length of the CDR3 is 14 residues. Trimming shortened V by 1 base and J by 1 base, and 7 bases separated the two germline ends. Germline CDR1 SGHTA, CDR2 FQGNSA. In nucleotides, the CDR3 is TGTGCCAGCAGCTTAGACAGGTCCCAAGAGACCCAGTACTTC. This gives the protein CASSLDRSQETQYF.

This clonotype was found many times. V gene TRBV28 combines with J gene TRBJ2-7; 9 nucleotides match TRBD1. CDR1 and CDR2 from the germline V gene are MDHEN and SYDVKM. This CDR3 spans 15 amino acids. The ends lost 5 bases at V and 2 bases at J; junction bases unmatched: 7. The CDR3 DNA sequence: TGTGCCAGCAGTACCAACCGGGACAGGGCCTACGAGCAGTACTTC. Its protein product is CASSTNRDRAYEQYF.

This clonotype was counted only a few times. V is TRBV25-1 and J is TRBJ2-3; a weak D match, TRBD1 (6 bases). The V gene's germline CDR1 is MGHDK and CDR2 SYGVNS. V was cut by 4 bases and J by 7 bases, with 12 bases left in between. This CDR3 is 13 amino acids long. CDR3 coding DNA: TGTGCCAGCAGTGGGGACACTACTAATACGCAGTATTTT. This translates into CASSGDTTNTQYF.

This clonotype was picked up a small number of times. The chain recombines TRBV6-1 with TRBJ2-3; 11 nucleotides line up with TRBD2. The germline V gene has CDR1 MNHNS and CDR2 SASEGT. The CDR3 contains 16 residues. Trimming cost V 1 base and J 6 bases; bases outside gene matches: 6. CDR3 region: CASSEVVAGGPDTQYF. CDR3 bases: TGTGCCAGCAGTGAAGTGGTAGCGGGGGGGCCGGATACGCAGTATTTT.

The chain links TRBV20-1 to TRBJ2-5; D is undetermined. The CDR3 runs 15 residues. The V end lost 3 bases, the J end lost 1 base, and 15 bases lay between the germline ends. The germline CDR1 and CDR2 sequences are DFQATT and SNEGSKA (reference sequence). The CDR3 coding sequence is TGCAGTGCTAGTCTCGACTCGGGTACCCAAGAGACCCAGTACTTC. Protein product: CSASLDSGTQETQYF.

In DNA form, the CDR3 reads TGTGCCAGCAGTTTAGCTACGGGACTAGCGGGAGGGCAGTTCTTC. This gives the protein CASSLATGLAGGQFF. The rearrangement uses TRBV12-3 or TRBV12-4 and TRBJ2-1; 15 nucleotides line up with TRBD2. The CDR3 is 15 residues long. V was pared by 0 bases and J by 12 bases, with 3 bases of the junction left unmatched.

This clonotype was detected ten times or more. The rearrangement links TRBV7-6 to TRBJ2-7, with a possible D match to TRBD1 (6 bases). The V end was cut by 2 bases, the J end by 4 bases, with 15 bases between. The CDR3 consists of 15 residues. The germline gives CDR1 SGHVS, CDR2 FNYEAQ. The chain's CDR3 is CASSLTSGDQYEQYF. Written as DNA, the CDR3 is TGTGCCAGCAGCTTAACCTCAGGGGACCAATACGAGCAGTACTTC. Drawing the rest from reference TRBV7-6 and TRBJ2-7, the complete variable domain is GAGVSQSPRYKVTKRGQDVALRCDPISGHVSLYWYRQALGQGPEFLTYFNYEAQQDKSGLPNDRFSAERPEGSISTLTIQRTEQRDSAMYRCASSLTSGDQYEQYFGPGTRLTVT.

This clonotype showed up just a few times. This sequence may be a read error, since a much larger clone differs from it by one base. The chain joins TRBV7-3 to TRBJ2-3; D is uncertain. This CDR3 region has 15 residues. Germline CDR1 and CDR2: SGHTA and FQGTGA. The CDR3 spells CAGSFIFSSTDTQYF. The CDR3 region has the DNA TGTGCCGGCAGCTTCATCTTTTCTAGCACAGATACGCAGTATTTT.

Here the CDR3 DNA reads TGTGCCAGCAGCCGAGATTCGGACGGTGGCTACACCTTC. This translates into CASSRDSDGGYTF. The chain joins TRBV3-1 to TRBJ1-2, with unresolved D. Germline V gene data show CDR1 as LGHDT and CDR2 as YNNKEL (reference sequence). V dropped 4 bases and J dropped 7 bases, with 13 bases sitting between them. The CDR3 spans 13 residues.

This clonotype was seen at least ten times. The chain employs TRBV11-2 and TRBJ2-3, with 8 bases lining up with TRBD1. Germline V CDR1 and CDR2: SGHAT, FQNNGV. J gave up 7 bases and V 4 bases, and 16 bases lay outside the gene matches. The CDR3 has 17 residues. In DNA, the CDR3 is TGTGCCAGCAGCTCTCGACTCGAGACAGGGGTACTAAATACGCAGTATTTT. Translation gives CASSSRLETGVLNTQYF.

This clonotype appeared a few times. The rearrangement links TRBV27 to TRBJ1-1, with D maybe TRBD1 (6 bases). Germline V gene sequence: CDR1 MNHEY, CDR2 SMNVEV (reference sequence). The CDR3 extends over 14 amino acids. The V gene lost 6 bases and the J gene lost 3 bases, with 14 bases spanning the gap. This CDR3 is CASRPTRQDTEAFF. In DNA form, the CDR3 reads TGTGCCAGCAGACCTACCAGACAGGACACTGAAGCTTTCTTT.

This clonotype has a count of ten or more. This sequence joins TRBV20-1 and TRBJ1-2, with 9 nucleotides matching TRBD1. The CDR3 runs 10 residues. The germline V gene has CDR1 DFQATT and CDR2 SNEGSKA (reference sequence). The CDR3: CSGTGSGYTF. In DNA form, the CDR3 reads TGCAGCGGGACAGGGAGTGGCTACACCTTC.

With respect to this clonotype: Just one base apart from a much larger clone, this may be a read error. This rearrangement joins TRBV10-3 to TRBJ2-3; 7 bases fit TRBD1. Germline values: CDR1 ENHRY, CDR2 SYGVKD. The CDR3 length is 14 residues. The CDR3 nucleotides read TGTGCCACCAGTGACAGGGACAGCACAGATACGCAGTATTTT. It codes for CATSDRDSTDTQYF.

The chain uses TRBV5-1 and TRBJ2-3; D is unresolved. The V end was cut by 7 bases, the J end by 5 bases, with 17 bases between. The CDR3 consists of 14 residues. Germline assignment: CDR1 SGHRS and CDR2 YFSETQ. CDR3 loop: CASAGSTAIDTQYF. CDR3 coding DNA: TGCGCCAGCGCCGGGTCCACAGCCATAGATACGCAGTATTTT.

Only a few counts were recorded for this clonotype. V usage is TRBV27 and J usage is TRBJ1-5; the D gene is possibly TRBD1 (5 bases). Germline CDR1 and CDR2: MNHEY and SMNVEV (reference sequence). V gave up 3 bases and J gave up 9 bases, with 18 bases separating them. The CDR3 consists of 15 residues. In nucleotides, the CDR3 is TGTGCCAGCAGTTTGGGACGGTCGAAAGGCGGGCCCCAGCATTTT. As protein: CASSLGRSKGGPQHF.

This clonotype appeared many times. The J gene is TRBJ1-1, the V gene TRBV2, with D uncertain. CDR1 SNHLY and CDR2 FYNNEI come from the germline V gene. The CDR3 has 12 amino acids. The ends were cut back, 6 bases at V and 7 bases at J, with 12 bases in the middle. CDR3 DNA: TGTGCCAGCAGAGTCCATCCCATTGAAGCTTTCTTT. Amino acid sequence: CASRVHPIEAFF.

Comment on this clonotype: Possible read error: a much larger clone is one base away. The chain has TRBV12-3 or TRBV12-4 and TRBJ1-1; D is undetermined. The CDR3 covers 15 residues. Trimming removed 6 bases at V and 0 bases at J, with 14 bases between. This CDR3 reads CASRPTRVMNTEAFF. The CDR3 DNA reads as TGTGCCAGCAGACCGACAAGGGTCATGAACACTGAAGCTTTCTTT.